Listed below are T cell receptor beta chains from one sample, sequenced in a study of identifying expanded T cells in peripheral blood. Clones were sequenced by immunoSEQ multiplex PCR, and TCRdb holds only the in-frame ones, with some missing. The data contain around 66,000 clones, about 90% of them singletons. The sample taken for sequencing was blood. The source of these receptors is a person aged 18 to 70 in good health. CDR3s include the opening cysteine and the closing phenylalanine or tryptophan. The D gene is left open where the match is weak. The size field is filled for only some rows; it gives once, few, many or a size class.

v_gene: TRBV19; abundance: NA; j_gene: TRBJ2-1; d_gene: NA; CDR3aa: CASSVPTFRDEQFF; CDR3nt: TGTGCCAGTAGCGTACCTACCTTTAGAGATGAGCAGTTCTTC
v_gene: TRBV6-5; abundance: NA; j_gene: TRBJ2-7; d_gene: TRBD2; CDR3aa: CASSPSGSSYEQYF; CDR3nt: TGTGCCAGCAGTCCTAGCGGGAGTTCCTACGAGCAGTACTTC
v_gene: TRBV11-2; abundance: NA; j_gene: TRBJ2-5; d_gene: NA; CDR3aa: CASSRDQETQYF; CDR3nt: TGTGCCAGCAGCCGGGACCAAGAGACCCAGTACTTC
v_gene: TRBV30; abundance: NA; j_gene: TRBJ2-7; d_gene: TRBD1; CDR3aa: CAWSVDRGYEQYF; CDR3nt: TGTGCCTGGAGTGTGGACAGGGGTTACGAGCAGTACTTC
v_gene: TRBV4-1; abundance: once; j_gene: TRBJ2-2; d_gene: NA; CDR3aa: CASSPWGLNTGELFF; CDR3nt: TGCGCCAGCAGTCCCTGGGGTCTTAACACCGGGGAGCTGTTTTTT
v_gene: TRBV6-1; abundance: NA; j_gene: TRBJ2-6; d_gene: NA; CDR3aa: CASSETNSGANVLTF; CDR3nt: TGTGCCAGCAGTGAAACTAACTCTGGGGCCAACGTCCTGACTTTC
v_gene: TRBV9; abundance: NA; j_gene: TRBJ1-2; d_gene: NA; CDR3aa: CASSVKINYGYTF; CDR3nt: TGTGCCAGCAGCGTTAAGATCAACTATGGCTACACCTTC
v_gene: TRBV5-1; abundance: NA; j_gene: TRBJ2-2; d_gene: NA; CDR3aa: CASSPPTNTGELFF; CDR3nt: TGCGCCAGCAGCCCTCCAACCAACACCGGGGAGCTGTTTTTT
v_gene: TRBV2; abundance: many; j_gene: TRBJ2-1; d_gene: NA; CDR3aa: CATPRAREDNEQFF; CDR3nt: TGTGCCACTCCGAGGGCCAGGGAAGACAATGAGCAGTTCTTC
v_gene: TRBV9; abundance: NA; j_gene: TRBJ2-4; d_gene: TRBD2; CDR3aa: CASSVESGSFSRDKNIQYF; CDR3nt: TGTGCCAGCAGCGTAGAGAGCGGGAGCTTTTCTAGGGACAAAAACATTCAGTACTTC
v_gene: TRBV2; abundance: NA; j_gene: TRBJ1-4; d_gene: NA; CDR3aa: CASSEQAATNEKLFF; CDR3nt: TGTGCCAGCAGTGAGCAGGCGGCAACTAATGAAAAACTGTTTTTT
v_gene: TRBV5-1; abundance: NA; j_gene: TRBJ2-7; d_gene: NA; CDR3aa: CASSLAGYGAYEQYF; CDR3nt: TGCGCCAGCAGCTTGGCCGGGTACGGAGCCTACGAGCAGTACTTC
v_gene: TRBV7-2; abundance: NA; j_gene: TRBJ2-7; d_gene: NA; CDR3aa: CASSLRWGPGYEQYF; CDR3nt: TGTGCCAGCAGCTTAAGGTGGGGGCCGGGGTACGAGCAGTACTTC
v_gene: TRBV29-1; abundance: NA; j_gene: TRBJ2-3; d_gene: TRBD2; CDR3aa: CSGGPAGTDTQYF; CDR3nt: TGCAGCGGGGGACCAGCGGGGACAGATACGCAGTATTTT
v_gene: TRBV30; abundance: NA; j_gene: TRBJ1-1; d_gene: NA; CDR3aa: CAWGPRTVNTEAFF; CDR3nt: TGTGCCTGGGGCCCGAGGACAGTGAACACTGAAGCTTTCTTT
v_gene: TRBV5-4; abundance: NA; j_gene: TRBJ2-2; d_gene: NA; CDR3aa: CASSPEGSGELFF; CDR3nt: TGTGCCAGCAGCCCCGAGGGATCCGGGGAGCTGTTTTTT
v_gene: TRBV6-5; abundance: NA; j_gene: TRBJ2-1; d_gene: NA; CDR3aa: CASSYGRSSYNEQFF; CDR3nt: TGTGCCAGCAGTTACGGCAGGAGCTCCTACAATGAGCAGTTCTTC
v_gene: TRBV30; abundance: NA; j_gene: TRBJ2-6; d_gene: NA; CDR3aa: CAWSVPGGYVLTF; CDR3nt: TGTGCCTGGAGTGTACCCGGGGGCTACGTCCTGACTTTC
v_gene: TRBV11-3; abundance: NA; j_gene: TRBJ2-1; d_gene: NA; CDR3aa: CASSKGRASVDEQFF; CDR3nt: TGTGCCAGCTCGAAGGGTAGGGCTAGCGTCGATGAGCAGTTCTTC
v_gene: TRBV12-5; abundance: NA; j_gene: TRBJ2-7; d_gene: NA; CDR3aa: CARTKAAVDDEQYF; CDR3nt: TGTGCTAGAACCAAAGCAGCTGTAGACGACGAGCAGTACTTC
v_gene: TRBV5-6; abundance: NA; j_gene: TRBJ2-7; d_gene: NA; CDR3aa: CASSLVQSSSSYEQYF; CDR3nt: TGTGCCAGCAGCTTGGTGCAGTCTTCGAGCTCCTACGAGCAGTACTTC
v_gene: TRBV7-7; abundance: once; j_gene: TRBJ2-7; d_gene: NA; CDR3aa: CASSLVKDPLFSYEQYF; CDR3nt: TGTGCCAGCAGCTTAGTGAAGGACCCCCTTTTCTCCTACGAGCAGTACTTC
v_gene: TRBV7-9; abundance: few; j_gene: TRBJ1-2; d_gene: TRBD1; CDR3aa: CASSLVAGQGRNYGYTF; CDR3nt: TGTGCCAGCAGCTTAGTGGCTGGACAGGGGAGAAACTATGGCTACACCTTC
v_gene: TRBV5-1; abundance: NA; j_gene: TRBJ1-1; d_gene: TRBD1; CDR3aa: CASSLVGDRGFLTMNTEAFF; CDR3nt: TGCGCCAGCAGCTTGGTGGGGGACAGGGGGTTTCTGACCATGAACACTGAAGCTTTCTTT
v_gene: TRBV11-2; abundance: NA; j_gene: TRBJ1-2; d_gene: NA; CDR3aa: CASSFRHLDNYGYTF; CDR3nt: TGTGCCAGCAGCTTCCGACACCTGGATAACTATGGCTACACCTTC
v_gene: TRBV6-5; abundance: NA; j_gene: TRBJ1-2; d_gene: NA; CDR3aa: CASSSVGANGYTF; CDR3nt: TGTGCCAGCAGTTCGGTTGGTGCAAATGGCTACACCTTC
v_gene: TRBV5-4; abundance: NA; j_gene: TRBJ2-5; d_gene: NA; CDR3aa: CASSLDWGETQYF; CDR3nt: TGTGCCAGCAGCTTGGACTGGGGAGAGACCCAGTACTTC
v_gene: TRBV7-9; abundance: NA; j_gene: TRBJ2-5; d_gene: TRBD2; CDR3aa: CASSYTSGTIGSQYF; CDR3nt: TGTGCCAGCAGCTACACTAGCGGTACTATTGGGTCCCAGTACTTC
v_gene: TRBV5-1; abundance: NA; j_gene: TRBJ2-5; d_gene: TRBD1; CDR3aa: CASSWGTGGRETQYF; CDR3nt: TGCGCCAGCAGCTGGGGGACAGGGGGCCGGGAGACCCAGTACTTC
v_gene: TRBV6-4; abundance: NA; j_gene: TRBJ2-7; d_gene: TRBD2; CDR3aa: CASSEGTSGSYEQYF; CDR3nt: TGTGCCAGCAGTGAAGGGACTAGCGGCTCCTACGAGCAGTACTTC
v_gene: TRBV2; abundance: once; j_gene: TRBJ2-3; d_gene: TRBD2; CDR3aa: CASSIRTSGVPDTQYF; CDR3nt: TGTGCCAGCAGTATTCGGACTAGCGGGGTTCCAGATACGCAGTATTTT
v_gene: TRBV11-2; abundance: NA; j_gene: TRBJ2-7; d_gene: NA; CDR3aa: CASSLARTGIYEQYF; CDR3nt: TGTGCCAGCAGCTTAGCCCGGACTGGAATCTACGAGCAGTACTTC
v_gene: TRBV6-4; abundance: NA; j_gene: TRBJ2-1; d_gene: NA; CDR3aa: CASSAGSSDEQFF; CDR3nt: TGTGCCAGCAGTGCGGGGTCGTCGGATGAGCAGTTCTTC
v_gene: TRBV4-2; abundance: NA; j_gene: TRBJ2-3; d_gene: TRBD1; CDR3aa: CASSRDRGSDTQYF; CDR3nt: TGTGCCAGCAGCCGAGACAGGGGTTCAGATACGCAGTATTTT
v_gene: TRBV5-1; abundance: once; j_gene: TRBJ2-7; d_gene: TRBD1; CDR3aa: CASSLGQGAIEQYF; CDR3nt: TGCGCCAGCAGCTTGGGGCAGGGGGCGATTGAGCAGTACTTC
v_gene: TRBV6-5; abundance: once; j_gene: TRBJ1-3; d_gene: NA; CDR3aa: CASSYTEGGTIYF; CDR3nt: TGTGCCAGCAGTTACACCGAGGGTGGAACCATATATTTT
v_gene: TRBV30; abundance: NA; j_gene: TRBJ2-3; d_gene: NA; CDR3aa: CAWSLPRLRQSPAVVGSDTQYF; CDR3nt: TGTGCCTGGAGCCTGCCCAGGTTGCGACAGAGCCCGGCCGTGGTGGGGTCAGATACGCAGTATTTT
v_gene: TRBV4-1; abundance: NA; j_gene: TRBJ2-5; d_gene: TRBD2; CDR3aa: CASSQEPWSSGRGETQYF; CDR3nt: TGCGCCAGCAGCCAAGAGCCTTGGAGTAGCGGGAGGGGAGAGACCCAGTACTTC
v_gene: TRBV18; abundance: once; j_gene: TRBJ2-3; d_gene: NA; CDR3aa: CASSPWEADTQYF; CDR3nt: TGTGCCAGCTCACCCTGGGAGGCAGATACGCAGTATTTT
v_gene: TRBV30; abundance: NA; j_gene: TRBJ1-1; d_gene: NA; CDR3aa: CAWSPRTNTEAFF; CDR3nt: TGTGCCTGGAGCCCCCGGACGAACACTGAAGCTTTCTTT
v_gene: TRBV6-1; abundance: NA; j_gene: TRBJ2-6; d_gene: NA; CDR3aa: CASSGGSGANVLTF; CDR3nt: TGTGCCAGCAGTGGGGGCTCTGGGGCCAACGTCCTGACTTTC
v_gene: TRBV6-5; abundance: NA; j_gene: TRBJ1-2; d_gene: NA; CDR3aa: CASTRRNYGYTF; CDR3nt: TGTGCCAGCACGCGCAGGAACTATGGCTACACCTTC
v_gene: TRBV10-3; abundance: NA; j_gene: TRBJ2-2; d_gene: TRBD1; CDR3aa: CAISEDRAGELFF; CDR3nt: TGTGCCATCAGTGAGGACAGGGCCGGGGAGCTGTTTTTT
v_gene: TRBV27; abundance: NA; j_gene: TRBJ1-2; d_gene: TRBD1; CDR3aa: CASSSRLLDREDNYGYTF; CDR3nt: TGTGCCAGCAGTTCGCGATTGCTCGACAGGGAAGATAACTATGGCTACACCTTC
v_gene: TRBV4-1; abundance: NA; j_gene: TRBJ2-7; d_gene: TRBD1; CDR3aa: CASSQESTGGYEQYF; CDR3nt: TGCGCCAGCAGCCAAGAGTCGACAGGGGGCTACGAGCAGTACTTC
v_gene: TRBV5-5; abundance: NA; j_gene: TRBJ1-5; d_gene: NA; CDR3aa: CASSFGASQPQHF; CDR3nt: TGTGCCAGCAGCTTCGGGGCGAGTCAGCCCCAGCATTTT
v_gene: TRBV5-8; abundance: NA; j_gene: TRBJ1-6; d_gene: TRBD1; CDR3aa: CASSFDRAGSPLHF; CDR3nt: TGTGCCAGCAGCTTTGACAGGGCAGGCTCACCCCTCCACTTT
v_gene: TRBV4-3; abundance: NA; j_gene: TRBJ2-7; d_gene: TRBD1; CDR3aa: CASSQGSDRGYEQYF; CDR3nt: TGCGCCAGCAGCCAAGGATCGGACAGGGGTTACGAGCAGTACTTC
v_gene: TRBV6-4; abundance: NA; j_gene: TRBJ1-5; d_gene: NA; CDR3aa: CASSDSKWQHSNQPQHF; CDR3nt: TGTGCCAGCAGTGACTCGAAATGGCAGCATAGCAATCAGCCCCAGCATTTT
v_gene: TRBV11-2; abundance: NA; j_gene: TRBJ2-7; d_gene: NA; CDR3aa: CASRPQSSYEQYF; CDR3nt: TGTGCCAGCAGGCCACAGAGCTCCTACGAGCAGTACTTC
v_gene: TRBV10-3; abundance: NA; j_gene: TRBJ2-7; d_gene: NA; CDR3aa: CAIRSDTRHYEQYF; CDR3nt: TGTGCCATCAGGTCGGACACGCGCCACTACGAGCAGTACTTC
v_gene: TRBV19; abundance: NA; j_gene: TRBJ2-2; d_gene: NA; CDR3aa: CASSRQGRTGELFF; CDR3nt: TGTGCCAGTAGTCGCCAGGGGAGAACCGGGGAGCTGTTTTTT
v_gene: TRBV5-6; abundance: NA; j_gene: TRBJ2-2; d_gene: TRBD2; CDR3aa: CASSFGLAGATGELFF; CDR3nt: TGTGCCAGCAGCTTTGGGCTAGCGGGAGCCACCGGGGAGCTGTTTTTT